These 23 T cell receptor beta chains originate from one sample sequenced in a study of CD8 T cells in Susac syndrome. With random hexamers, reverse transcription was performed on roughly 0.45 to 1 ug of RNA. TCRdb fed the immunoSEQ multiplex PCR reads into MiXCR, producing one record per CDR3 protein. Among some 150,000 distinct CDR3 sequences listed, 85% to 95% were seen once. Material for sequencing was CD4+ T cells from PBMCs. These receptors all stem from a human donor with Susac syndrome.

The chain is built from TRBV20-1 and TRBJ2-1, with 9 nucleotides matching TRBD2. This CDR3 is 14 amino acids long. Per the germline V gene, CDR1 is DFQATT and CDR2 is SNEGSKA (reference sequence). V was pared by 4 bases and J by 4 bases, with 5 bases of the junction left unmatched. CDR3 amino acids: CSAIGTSPYNEQFF. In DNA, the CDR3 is TGCAGTGCTATTGGGACTAGCCCATACAATGAGCAGTTCTTC.

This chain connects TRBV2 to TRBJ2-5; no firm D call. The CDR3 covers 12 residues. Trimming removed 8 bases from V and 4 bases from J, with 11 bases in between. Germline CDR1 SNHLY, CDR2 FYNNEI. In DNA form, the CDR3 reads TGTGCCAGCGGCACCCTGAGAGAGACCCAGTACTTC. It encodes CASGTLRETQYF.

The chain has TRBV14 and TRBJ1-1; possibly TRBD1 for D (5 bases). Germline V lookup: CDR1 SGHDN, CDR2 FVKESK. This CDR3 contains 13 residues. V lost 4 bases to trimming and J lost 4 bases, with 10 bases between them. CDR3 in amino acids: CASSLQVSTEAFF. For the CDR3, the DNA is TGTGCCAGCAGCCTACAGGTTAGCACTGAAGCTTTCTTT.

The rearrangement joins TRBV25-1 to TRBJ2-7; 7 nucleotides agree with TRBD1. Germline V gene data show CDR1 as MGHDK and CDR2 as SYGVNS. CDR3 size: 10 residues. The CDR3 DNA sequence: TGTCCCCGACAGGGCCACGAGCAGTACTTC. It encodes CPRQGHEQYF.

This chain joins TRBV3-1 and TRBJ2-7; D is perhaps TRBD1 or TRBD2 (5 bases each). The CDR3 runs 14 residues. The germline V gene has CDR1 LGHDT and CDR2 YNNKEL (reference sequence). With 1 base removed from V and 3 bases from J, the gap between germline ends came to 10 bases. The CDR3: CASSQGDPGYEQYF. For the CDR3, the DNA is TGTGCCAGCAGCCAAGGGGACCCGGGCTACGAGCAGTACTTC.

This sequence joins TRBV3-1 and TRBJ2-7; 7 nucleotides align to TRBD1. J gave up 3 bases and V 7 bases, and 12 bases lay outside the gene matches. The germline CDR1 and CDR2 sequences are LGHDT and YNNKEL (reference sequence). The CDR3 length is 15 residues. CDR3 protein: CASKFRDSLLYEQYF. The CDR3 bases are TGTGCCAGCAAATTTCGGGACAGCCTACTCTACGAGCAGTACTTC.

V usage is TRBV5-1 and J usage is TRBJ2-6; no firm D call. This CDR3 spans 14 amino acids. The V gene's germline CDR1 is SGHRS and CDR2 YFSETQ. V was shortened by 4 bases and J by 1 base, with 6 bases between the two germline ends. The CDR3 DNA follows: TGCGCCAGCAGCCCCAATTCTGGGGCCAACGTCCTGACTTTC. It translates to CASSPNSGANVLTF.

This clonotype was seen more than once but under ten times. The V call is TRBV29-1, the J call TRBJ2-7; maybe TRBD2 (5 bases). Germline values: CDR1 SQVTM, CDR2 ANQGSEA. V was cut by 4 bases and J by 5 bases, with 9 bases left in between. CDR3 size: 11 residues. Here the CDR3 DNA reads TGCAGCGTTGGAGGGCAGAACGAGCAGTACTTC. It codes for CSVGGQNEQYF.

The CDR3 loop reads CSAPGPSSNQPQHF. In DNA, the CDR3 is TGCAGTGCCCCCGGCCCCTCGAGCAATCAGCCCCAGCATTTT. The rearrangement uses TRBV20-1 and TRBJ1-5; D unclear. CDR1 and CDR2 (germline): DFQATT, SNEGSKA (reference sequence). Trimming removed 6 bases at V and 1 base at J, with 13 bases between. The CDR3 is 14 residues long.

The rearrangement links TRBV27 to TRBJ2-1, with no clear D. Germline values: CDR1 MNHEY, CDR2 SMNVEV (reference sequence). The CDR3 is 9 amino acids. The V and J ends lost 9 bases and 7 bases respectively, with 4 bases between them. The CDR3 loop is CARINEQFF. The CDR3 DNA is TGTGCCAGAATAAATGAGCAGTTCTTC.

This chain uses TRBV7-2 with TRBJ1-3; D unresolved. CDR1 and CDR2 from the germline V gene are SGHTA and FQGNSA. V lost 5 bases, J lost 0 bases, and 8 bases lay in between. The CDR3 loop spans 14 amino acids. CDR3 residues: CASSRANSGNTIYF. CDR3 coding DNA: TGTGCCAGCAGCCGAGCTAACTCTGGAAACACCATATATTTT.

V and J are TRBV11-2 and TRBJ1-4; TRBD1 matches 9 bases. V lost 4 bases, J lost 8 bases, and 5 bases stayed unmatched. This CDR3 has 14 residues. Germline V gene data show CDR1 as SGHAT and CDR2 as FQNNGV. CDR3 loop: CASSYRGPGEKLFF. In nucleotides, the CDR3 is TGTGCCAGCAGCTACAGGGGGCCTGGGGAAAAACTGTTTTTT.

The chain's CDR3 is CATADSSGANVLTF. The CDR3 DNA is TGCGCCACCGCAGACAGCTCTGGGGCCAACGTCCTGACTTTC. The chain recombines TRBV5-1 with TRBJ2-6, with TRBD1 as a possible D gene (5 bases). V lost 9 bases and J 0 bases, leaving 10 bases between the germline ends. CDR1 and CDR2 from the germline V gene are SGHRS and YFSETQ. CDR3 length equals 14 residues.

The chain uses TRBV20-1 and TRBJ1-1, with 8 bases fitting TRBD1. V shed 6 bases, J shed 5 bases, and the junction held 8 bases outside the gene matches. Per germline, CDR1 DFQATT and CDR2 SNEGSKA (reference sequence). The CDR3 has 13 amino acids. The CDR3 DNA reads TGCAGTGCCCCGCACAGGGGGTCTACTGAAGCTTTCTTT. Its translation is CSAPHRGSTEAFF.

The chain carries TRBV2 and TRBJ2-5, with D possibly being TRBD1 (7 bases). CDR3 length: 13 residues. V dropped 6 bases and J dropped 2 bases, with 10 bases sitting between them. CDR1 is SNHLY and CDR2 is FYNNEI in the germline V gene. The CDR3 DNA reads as TGTGCCAGCAGGGGGGGACAGCAAGAGACCCAGTACTTC. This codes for CASRGGQQETQYF.

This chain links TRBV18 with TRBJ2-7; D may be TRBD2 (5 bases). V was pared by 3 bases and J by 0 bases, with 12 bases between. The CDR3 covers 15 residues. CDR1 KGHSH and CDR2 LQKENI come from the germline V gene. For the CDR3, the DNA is TGTGCCAGCTCACCGACCACCGGAGGCTCCTACGAGCAGTACTTC. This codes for CASSPTTGGSYEQYF.

CDR3 residues: CATPGQQETQYF. For the CDR3, the DNA is TGTGCCACTCCGGGACAGCAAGAGACCCAGTACTTC. V usage is TRBV24-1 and J usage is TRBJ2-5, with 7 bases aligning to TRBD1. V shed 10 bases and J 2 bases; nucleotides not matched to a gene: 3. CDR1 is KGHDR and CDR2 is SFDVKD in the germline V gene. The CDR3 contains 12 residues.

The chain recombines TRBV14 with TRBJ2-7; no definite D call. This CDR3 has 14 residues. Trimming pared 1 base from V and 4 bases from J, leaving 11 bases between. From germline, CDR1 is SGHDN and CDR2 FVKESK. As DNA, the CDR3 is TGTGCCAGCAGCCAAGCCAACCAGGTTTACGAGCAGTACTTC. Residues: CASSQANQVYEQYF.

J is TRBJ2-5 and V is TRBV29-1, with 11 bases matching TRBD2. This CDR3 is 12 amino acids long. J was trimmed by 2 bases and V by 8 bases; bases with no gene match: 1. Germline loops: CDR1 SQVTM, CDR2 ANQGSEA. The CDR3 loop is CSTSGGQETQYF. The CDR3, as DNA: TGCAGCACTAGCGGGGGACAAGAGACCCAGTACTTC.

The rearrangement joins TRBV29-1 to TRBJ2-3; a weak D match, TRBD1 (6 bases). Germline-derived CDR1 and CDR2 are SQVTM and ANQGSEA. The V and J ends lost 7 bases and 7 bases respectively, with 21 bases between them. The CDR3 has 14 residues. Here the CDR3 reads CSALGRDTANTQYF. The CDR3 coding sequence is TGCAGCGCCCTGGGCCGGGACACCGCAAATACGCAGTATTTT.

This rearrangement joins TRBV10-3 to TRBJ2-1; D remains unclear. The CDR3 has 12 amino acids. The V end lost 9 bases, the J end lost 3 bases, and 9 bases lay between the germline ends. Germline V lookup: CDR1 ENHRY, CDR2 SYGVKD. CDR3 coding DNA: TGTGCCATAACTGACAACTACAATGAGCAGTTCTTC. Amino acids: CAITDNYNEQFF.

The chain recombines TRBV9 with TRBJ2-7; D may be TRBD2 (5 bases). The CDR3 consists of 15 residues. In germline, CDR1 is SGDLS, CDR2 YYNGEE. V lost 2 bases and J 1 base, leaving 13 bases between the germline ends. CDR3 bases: TGTGCCAGCAGCGTTGGAGGCCGCGGGTCCTACGAGCAGTACTTC. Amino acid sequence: CASSVGGRGSYEQYF.

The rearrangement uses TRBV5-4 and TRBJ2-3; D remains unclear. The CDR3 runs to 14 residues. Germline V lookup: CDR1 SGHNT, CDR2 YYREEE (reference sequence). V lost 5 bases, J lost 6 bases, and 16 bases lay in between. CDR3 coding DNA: TGTGCCAGCAGACAAGGGCCTAGAAGGGATACGCAGTATTTT. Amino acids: CASRQGPRRDTQYF.